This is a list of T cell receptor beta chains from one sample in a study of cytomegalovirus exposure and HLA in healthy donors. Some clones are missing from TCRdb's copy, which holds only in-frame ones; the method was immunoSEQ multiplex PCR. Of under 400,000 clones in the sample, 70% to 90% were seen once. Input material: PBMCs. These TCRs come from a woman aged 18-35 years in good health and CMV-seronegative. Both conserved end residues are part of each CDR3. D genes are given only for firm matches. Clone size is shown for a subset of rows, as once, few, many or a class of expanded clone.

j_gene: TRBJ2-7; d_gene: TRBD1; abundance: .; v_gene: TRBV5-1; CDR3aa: CASSLRQGPYEQYF; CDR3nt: TGCGCCAGCAGCTTGCGACAGGGCCCCTACGAGCAGTACTTC
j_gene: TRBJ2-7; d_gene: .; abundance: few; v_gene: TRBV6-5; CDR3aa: CASSQTGHEQYF; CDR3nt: TGTGCCAGCAGCCAGACAGGCCACGAGCAGTACTTC
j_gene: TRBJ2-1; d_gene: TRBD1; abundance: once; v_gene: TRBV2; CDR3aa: CASRYRGNEQFF; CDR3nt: TGTGCCAGCAGGTACAGGGGCAATGAGCAGTTCTTC
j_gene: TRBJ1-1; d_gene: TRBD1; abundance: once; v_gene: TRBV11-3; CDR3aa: CASSSTGGVDTEAFF; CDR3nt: TGTGCCAGCAGCTCCACAGGGGGAGTTGACACTGAAGCTTTCTTT
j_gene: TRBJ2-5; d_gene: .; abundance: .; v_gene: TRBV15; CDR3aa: CATSRDRHRETQYF; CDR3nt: TGTGCCACCAGCAGAGATCGCCATCGGGAGACCCAGTACTTC
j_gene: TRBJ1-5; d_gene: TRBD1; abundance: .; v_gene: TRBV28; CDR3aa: CASSRPGTGLGQPQHF; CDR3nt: TGTGCCAGCAGCCGTCCCGGGACAGGTTTAGGGCAGCCCCAGCATTTT
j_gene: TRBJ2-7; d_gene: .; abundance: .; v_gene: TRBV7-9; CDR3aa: CASSPAGPADEQYF; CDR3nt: TGTGCCAGCAGCCCCGCGGGACCAGCGGACGAGCAGTACTTC
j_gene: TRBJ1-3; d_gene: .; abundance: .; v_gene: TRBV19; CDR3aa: CASSSTGTRSGNTIYF; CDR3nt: TGTGCCAGTAGTTCTACAGGGACCCGCTCTGGAAACACCATATATTTT
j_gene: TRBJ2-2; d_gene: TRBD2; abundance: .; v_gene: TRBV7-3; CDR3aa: CASSPIAGTNTGELFF; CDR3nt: TGTGCCAGCAGCCCGATAGCGGGAACGAACACCGGGGAGCTGTTTTTT
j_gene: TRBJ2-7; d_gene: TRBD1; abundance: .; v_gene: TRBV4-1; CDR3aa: CASSQGQGSYEQYF; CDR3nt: TGCGCCAGCAGCCAAGGACAGGGATCCTACGAGCAGTACTTC
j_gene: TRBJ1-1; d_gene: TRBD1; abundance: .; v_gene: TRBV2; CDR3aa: CASSGTGITEAFF; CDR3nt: TGTGCCAGCAGTGGGACAGGGATCACTGAAGCTTTCTTT
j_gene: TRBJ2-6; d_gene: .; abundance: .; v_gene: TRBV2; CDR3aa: CAISNRDFGANVLTF; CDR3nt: TGTGCCATCAGCAACAGGGATTTTGGGGCCAACGTCCTGACTTTC
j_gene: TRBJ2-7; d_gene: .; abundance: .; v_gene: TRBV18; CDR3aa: CASSPPREPYEQYF; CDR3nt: TGTGCCAGCTCACCACCTCGGGAGCCCTACGAGCAGTACTTC
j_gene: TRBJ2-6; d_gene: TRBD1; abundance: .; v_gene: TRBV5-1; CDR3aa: CASSSQGARGANVLTF; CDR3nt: TGCGCCAGCAGCTCACAGGGGGCGAGGGGGGCCAACGTCCTGACTTTC
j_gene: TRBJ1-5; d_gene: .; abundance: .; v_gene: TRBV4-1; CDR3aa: CASSQEVWEGEQPQHF; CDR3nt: TGCGCCAGCAGCCAAGAAGTCTGGGAGGGAGAGCAGCCCCAGCATTTT
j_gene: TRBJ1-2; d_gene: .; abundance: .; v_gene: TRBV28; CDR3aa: CASSFAYGYTF; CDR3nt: TGTGCCAGCAGTTTCGCGTATGGCTACACCTTC
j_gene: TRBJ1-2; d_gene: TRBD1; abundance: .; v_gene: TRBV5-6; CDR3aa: CASSWGRDRLYGYTF; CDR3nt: TGTGCCAGCAGCTGGGGACGGGACAGACTGTATGGCTACACCTTC
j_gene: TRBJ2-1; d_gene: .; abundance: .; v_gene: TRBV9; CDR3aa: CASSLTLANEQFF; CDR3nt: TGTGCCAGCAGCCTTACCCTAGCGAATGAGCAGTTCTTC
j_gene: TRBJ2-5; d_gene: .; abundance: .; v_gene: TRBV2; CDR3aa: CASSEVASQFETQYF; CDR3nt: TGTGCCAGCAGTGAAGTGGCGTCACAGTTTGAGACCCAGTACTTC
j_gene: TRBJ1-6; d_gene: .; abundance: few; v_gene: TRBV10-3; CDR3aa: CAISVAARAAALGSPLHF; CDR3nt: TGTGCCATCAGTGTGGCTGCGCGTGCGGCGGCGTTGGGTTCACCCCTCCACTTT
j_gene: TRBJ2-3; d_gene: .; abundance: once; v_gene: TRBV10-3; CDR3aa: CAISDQGRTDTQYF; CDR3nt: TGTGCCATCAGTGACCAGGGGCGCACAGATACGCAGTATTTT
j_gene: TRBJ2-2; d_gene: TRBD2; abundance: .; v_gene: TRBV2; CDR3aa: CASSEAGGGKLFF; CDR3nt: TGTGCCAGCAGTGAAGCTGGGGGGGGGAAGCTGTTTTTT
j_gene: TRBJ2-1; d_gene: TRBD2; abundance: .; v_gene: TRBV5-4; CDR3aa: CASSLGLASYNEQFF; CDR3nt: TGTGCCAGCAGCTTGGGACTAGCATCCTACAATGAGCAGTTCTTC
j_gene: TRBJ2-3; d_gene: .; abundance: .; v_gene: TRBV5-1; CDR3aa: CASSLATGLRGDTQYF; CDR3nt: TGCGCCAGCAGCTTGGCCACCGGACTCAGGGGAGATACGCAGTATTTT
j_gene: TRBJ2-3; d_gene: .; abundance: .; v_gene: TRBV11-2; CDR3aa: CASSRRTSTDTQYF; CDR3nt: TGTGCCAGCAGCCGAAGGACTAGCACAGATACGCAGTATTTT
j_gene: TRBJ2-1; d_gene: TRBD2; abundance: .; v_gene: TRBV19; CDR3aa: CASIDSGGGNNEQFF; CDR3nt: TGTGCCAGTATAGACAGCGGCGGGGGGAACAATGAGCAGTTCTTC
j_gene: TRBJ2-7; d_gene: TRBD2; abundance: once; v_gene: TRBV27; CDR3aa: CASSLGQREIEFEQYF; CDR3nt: TGTGCCAGCAGTCTTGGCCAGCGGGAAATAGAGTTCGAGCAGTACTTC
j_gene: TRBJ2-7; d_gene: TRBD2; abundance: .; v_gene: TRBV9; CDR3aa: CASSVGPSGLVYEQYF; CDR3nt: TGTGCCAGCAGCGTAGGTCCCTCGGGACTAGTCTACGAGCAGTACTTC
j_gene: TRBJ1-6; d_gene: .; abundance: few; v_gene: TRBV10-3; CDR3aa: CAISETGDNGSPLHF; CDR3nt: TGTGCCATCAGTGAGACCGGGGATAATGGTTCACCCCTCCACTTT
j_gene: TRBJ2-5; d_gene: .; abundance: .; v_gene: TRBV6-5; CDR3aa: CASSYIEGSGTQYF; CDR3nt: TGTGCCAGCAGTTACATCGAGGGTTCAGGGACCCAGTACTTC